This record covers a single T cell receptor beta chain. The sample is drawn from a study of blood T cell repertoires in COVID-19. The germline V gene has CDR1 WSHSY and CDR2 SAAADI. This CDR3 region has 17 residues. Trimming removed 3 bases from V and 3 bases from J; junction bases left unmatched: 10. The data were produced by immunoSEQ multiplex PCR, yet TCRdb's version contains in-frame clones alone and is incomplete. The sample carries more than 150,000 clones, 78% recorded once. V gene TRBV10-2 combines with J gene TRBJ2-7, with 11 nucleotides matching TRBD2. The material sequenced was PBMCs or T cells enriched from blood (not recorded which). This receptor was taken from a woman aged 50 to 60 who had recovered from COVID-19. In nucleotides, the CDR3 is TGCGCCAGCAGTGATTCCCTTGGGGGACTAGCGGTCTACGAGCAGTACTTC. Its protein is CASSDSLGGLAVYEQYF.